Presented here are 30 T cell receptor beta chains from one specimen sequenced in a study of blood T cell repertoires in COVID-19. Produced via immunoSEQ multiplex PCR; TCRdb's table is partial and in-frame only. The data show over 200,000 clones, 87% seen once. Material: peripheral blood. The receptor set was obtained from a middle-aged man with active or convalescent COVID-19.

The rearrangement joins TRBV3-1 (or the pseudogene TRBV3-2) to TRBJ2-3; 10 nucleotides match TRBD2. The CDR3 loop spans 20 amino acids. V shed 0 bases, J shed 4 bases, and the junction held 16 bases outside the gene matches. CDR1 LGHDT and CDR2 YNNKEL come from the germline V gene (reference sequence). Here the CDR3 DNA reads TGTGCCAGCAGCCAAGACCTACCCTCTTATACAGCGGGGGGGGCAGATACGCAGTATTTT. Protein product: CASSQDLPSYTAGGADTQYF.

DNA for the CDR3: TGCACCAGCAGCCATCACAGGGGGCAGAGTGAAGCTTTCTTT. Protein product: CTSSHHRGQSEAFF. The chain is built from TRBV1 and TRBJ1-1; TRBD1 reflects the table's D call only, with no check against the DNA. TRBV1 is a pseudogene. CDR3 length equals 14 residues.

In this sample, this clone turned up once. The chain carries TRBV27 and TRBJ1-2, with D unclear. V dropped 8 bases and J dropped 1 base, with 8 bases sitting between them. This CDR3 comprises 12 residues. The germline gives CDR1 MNHEY, CDR2 SMNVEV (reference sequence). The CDR3: CASYRVNYGYTF. The CDR3 DNA reads as TGTGCCAGCTACCGGGTTAACTATGGCTACACCTTC.

This chain joins TRBV5-4 and TRBJ2-5; 13 bases align to TRBD2. The germline gives CDR1 SGHNT, CDR2 YYREEE (reference sequence). The V gene end was trimmed by 5 bases and the J gene end by 3 bases; junction bases not matched to a gene: 7. The CDR3 spans 16 residues. Written as DNA, the CDR3 is TGTGCCAGCAGTTCCACTGGGACTAGCGGGGAAGAGACCCAGTACTTC. Translated, it gives CASSSTGTSGEETQYF.

This clone appeared a single time. This chain uses TRBV29-1 with TRBJ1-2; D perhaps matches TRBD1 (5 bases). CDR1 and CDR2 from the germline V gene are SQVTM and ANQGSEA. V lost 6 bases and J lost 3, with 20 bases in between. CDR3 length equals 15 residues. This chain's CDR3 is CSVLNQEGRDYGYTF. CDR3 DNA sequence: TGCAGCGTCCTAAATCAGGAGGGACGAGACTATGGCTACACCTTC.

This clone was seen a handful of times. This chain joins TRBV19 and TRBJ2-7, with TRBD1 identical over 9 bases. The CDR3 sequence is 13 residues long. Trimming removed 5 bases from V and 5 bases from J; junction bases left unmatched: 4. CDR1 is LNHDA, CDR2 SQIVND, per germline (reference sequence). CDR3 sequence (DNA): TGTGCCAGTAGTCCCGGGACAGGGAACGAGCAGTACTTC. This sequence encodes CASSPGTGNEQYF.

This CDR3 reads CASSQGLAPSSYEQYF. The CDR3 coding sequence is TGCGCCAGCAGCCAAGGACTAGCTCCTAGCTCCTACGAGCAGTACTTC. The chain links TRBV4-1 to TRBJ2-7, with 7 bases identical to TRBD2. Trimming cost V 1 base and J 0 bases; bases outside gene matches: 6. The CDR3 extends over 16 amino acids. Germline loops: CDR1 MGHRA, CDR2 YSYEKL.

The genes are TRBV10-3 and TRBJ1-5; the match to TRBD1 covers 8 bases. Germline CDR1 reads ENHRY; CDR2 reads SYGVKD. Trimming took 2 bases from V and 7 from J; bases not matched to a gene: 13. The CDR3 spans 17 residues. CDR3 DNA sequence: TGTGCCATCAGTGAGGCCGGGACAGGAAATTTTCAGCAGCCCCAGCATTTT. Encoded protein: CAISEAGTGNFQQPQHF.

The gene calls are TRBV19 and TRBJ1-4; D is undetermined. This CDR3 spans 15 amino acids. The V gene's germline CDR1 is LNHDA and CDR2 SQIVND (reference sequence). Trimming removed 3 bases at V and 0 bases at J, with 8 bases between. The CDR3 loop is CASSISGATNEKLFF. Written as DNA, the CDR3 is TGTGCCAGTAGTATTTCCGGTGCAACTAATGAAAAACTGTTTTTT.

The rearrangement links TRBV7-9 to TRBJ2-3; 9 bases map to TRBD1. Germline V lookup: CDR1 SEHNR, CDR2 FQNEAQ (reference sequence). Trimming cost V 3 bases and J 4 bases; bases outside gene matches: 2. The CDR3 has 14 residues. CDR3 bases: TGTGCCAGCAGCTTTGGACAGGGGTCAGATACGCAGTATTTT. The encoded protein is CASSFGQGSDTQYF.

This chain links TRBV9 with TRBJ2-1; 8 bases map to TRBD1. V gave up 3 bases and J gave up 0 bases; unmatched junction bases: 2. Germline V lookup: CDR1 SGDLS, CDR2 YYNGEE. The CDR3 consists of 15 residues. For the CDR3, the DNA is TGTGCCAGCAGCGCCCAGGGGGCCTCCTACAATGAGCAGTTCTTC. This gives the protein CASSAQGASYNEQFF.

The rearrangement links TRBV19 to TRBJ2-1; TRBD2 might be the D (5 bases). CDR3 length: 15 residues. Germline-derived CDR1 and CDR2 are LNHDA and SQIVND (reference sequence). The V end lost 5 bases, the J end lost 3 bases, and 14 bases lay between the germline ends. The CDR3 loop is CASSQRTTHYNEQFF. As DNA, the CDR3 is TGTGCCAGTAGTCAGCGGACCACGCACTACAATGAGCAGTTCTTC.

The chain combines TRBV27 with TRBJ1-3; D gene unclear. The CDR3 length is 15 residues. Trimming took 5 bases from V and 0 from J, leaving 11 bases between them. Germline CDR1 MNHEY, CDR2 SMNVEV (reference sequence). The CDR3 DNA sequence: TGTGCCAGCAGTCCTACCAAGTCCTCTGGAAACACCATATATTTT. Its protein product is CASSPTKSSGNTIYF.

The V gene is TRBV7-9, the J gene TRBJ1-1, with D unclear. Between the trimmed V and J ends, which lost 1 base and 4 bases, there was a span of 10 bases. Germline CDR1 is SEHNR and CDR2 is FQNEAQ (reference sequence). The CDR3 spans 14 residues. CDR3 bases: TGTGCCAGCAGCTTAGATCTGCGGGTCACTGAAGCTTTCTTT. As protein: CASSLDLRVTEAFF.

The chain couples TRBV4-2 to TRBJ1-1; 7 bases line up with TRBD1. Trimming at V came to 4 bases and at J to 4 bases, leaving 6 bases not matched to a gene. Looked up from germline, CDR1 is LGHNA and CDR2 is YNFKEQ. The CDR3 has 14 amino acids. The CDR3 spells CASSPGDSRTEAFF. The CDR3 DNA follows: TGTGCCAGCAGCCCGGGGGACAGCCGCACTGAAGCTTTCTTT.

The J gene is TRBJ1-5, the V gene TRBV30, with a possible D match to TRBD1 (5 bases). CDR1 and CDR2 from the germline V gene are GTSNPN and SVGIG (reference sequence). This CDR3 has 13 residues. Trimming shortened V by 5 bases and J by 3 bases, and 11 bases separated the two germline ends. CDR3 amino acids: CAWGRQLNQPQHF. Written as DNA, the CDR3 is TGTGCCTGGGGAAGACAGCTCAATCAGCCCCAGCATTTT.

This rearrangement joins TRBV28 to TRBJ1-3, with 7 nucleotides matching TRBD1. The CDR3 is 14 residues long. In germline, CDR1 is MDHEN, CDR2 SYDVKM. Trimming removed 5 bases from V and 2 bases from J; junction bases left unmatched: 3. The CDR3 DNA reads TGTGCCAGCAGTGTAGACAGGGCTGGAAACACCATATATTTT. Encoded protein: CASSVDRAGNTIYF.

The chain has TRBV29-1 and TRBJ1-1, with TRBD1 as a possible D gene (5 bases). This CDR3 has 12 residues. V was pared by 7 bases and J by 4 bases, with 13 bases between. Looked up from germline, CDR1 is SQVTM and CDR2 is ANQGSEA. CDR3 nucleotide sequence: TGCAGCGGGGACTCCCGAGCCACTGAAGCTTTCTTT. It specifies CSGDSRATEAFF.

The chain joins TRBV28 to TRBJ1-1; D gene uncertain. With 4 bases removed from V and 1 base from J, the gap between germline ends came to 7 bases. The CDR3 sequence is 13 residues long. CDR1 MDHEN and CDR2 SYDVKM come from the germline V gene. DNA of the CDR3: TGTGCCAGCAGTTGGCACCCGAACACTGAAGCTTTCTTT. Its translation is CASSWHPNTEAFF.

On this clone itself: The same CDR3 can be traced to other DNA sequences in this sample. The J gene is TRBJ1-5, the V gene TRBV28; no reliable D call. Trimming stripped 5 bases from V and 4 bases from J, with 12 bases between. This CDR3 comprises 14 residues. Per germline, CDR1 MDHEN and CDR2 SYDVKM. Here the CDR3 reads CASSPTTGNQPQHF. The CDR3 DNA sequence: TGTGCCAGCAGTCCTACGACGGGGAATCAGCCCCAGCATTTT.

The V call is TRBV5-6, the J call TRBJ1-4, with 8 bases lining up with TRBD1. V shed 4 bases, J shed 7 bases, and the junction held 9 bases outside the gene matches. Germline V gene sequence: CDR1 SGHDT, CDR2 YYEEEE. The CDR3 sequence is 15 residues long. CDR3 region: CASSRVRTGPEKLFF. CDR3 nucleotides: TGTGCCAGCAGCCGCGTCCGGACAGGGCCTGAAAAACTGTTTTTT.

The chain recombines TRBV5-1 with TRBJ2-3; 13 bases map to TRBD2. This CDR3 comprises 16 residues. The V segment lost 3 bases and the J segment 4 bases; nucleotides outside the gene matches: 5. Germline CDR1 reads SGHRS; CDR2 reads YFSETQ. The CDR3 DNA reads as TGCGCCAGCAGCTCGGGACTAGCGGGGATTGCAGATACGCAGTATTTT. Amino acids: CASSSGLAGIADTQYF.

The gene calls are TRBV28 and TRBJ2-3; D remains ambiguous. V dropped 10 bases and J dropped 6 bases, with 8 bases sitting between them. This CDR3 region has 10 residues. CDR1 MDHEN and CDR2 SYDVKM come from the germline V gene. The CDR3 DNA is TGTGCCATTCGTGCGGATACGCAGTATTTT. It translates to CAIRADTQYF.

This clone was found once. The chain is built from TRBV22-1 and TRBJ1-1. TRBV22-1 is a recognized pseudogene. The CDR3 is 16 residues long. CDR3 sequence: CPGSAPSATSNTEAFF. In DNA form, the CDR3 reads TGTCCTGGGAGCGCACCTAGCGCAACCTCGAACACTGAAGCTTTCTTT.

The chain is built from TRBV30 and TRBJ1-2; D is unclear. The CDR3 covers 11 residues. CDR1 and CDR2 (germline): GTSNPN, SVGIG (reference sequence). V lost 3 bases to trimming and J lost 7 bases, with 9 bases between them. CDR3: CAWRLGFGYTF. The CDR3 nucleotides read TGTGCCTGGAGGCTCGGGTTTGGCTACACCTTC.

This chain connects TRBV5-4 to TRBJ1-2; 7 bases match TRBD1. J lost 0 bases, V lost 6 bases, and 8 bases had no gene match. Germline V gives CDR1 SGHNT, CDR2 YYREEE (reference sequence). The CDR3 extends over 15 amino acids. This CDR3 is CASNPQGVANYGYTF. The CDR3 nucleotides are TGTGCCAGCAATCCGCAGGGGGTAGCTAACTATGGCTACACCTTC.

CDR3 DNA sequence: TGTGCCAGCAGCAAGGGACAGGGAGGGAATGGCTACACCTTC. Its translation is CASSKGQGGNGYTF. The V and J genes are TRBV28 and TRBJ1-2; the match to TRBD1 covers 9 bases. Germline-derived CDR1 and CDR2 are MDHEN and SYDVKM. The CDR3 contains 14 residues. The V segment lost 6 bases and the J segment 6 bases; nucleotides outside the gene matches: 8.

The chain couples TRBV19 to TRBJ2-7; 8 bases align to TRBD2. With V trimmed by 4 bases and J by 0 bases, 5 bases remained unmatched. The CDR3 is made up of 15 amino acids. The germline gives CDR1 LNHDA, CDR2 SQIVND (reference sequence). The CDR3, as DNA: TGTGCCAGTAGTAGGAGCGGGGGCTACTCCTACGAGCAGTACTTC. This translates into CASSRSGGYSYEQYF.

This chain connects TRBV5-1 to TRBJ2-3, with D perhaps TRBD1 (5 bases). V was pared by 0 bases and J by 0 bases, with 11 bases between. The CDR3 contains 16 residues. Germline assignment: CDR1 SGHRS and CDR2 YFSETQ. The CDR3 DNA follows: TGCGCCAGCAGCTTGGCCCGGCAGGGTAGCACAGATACGCAGTATTTT. Its translation: CASSLARQGSTDTQYF.

The J gene is TRBJ1-4, the V gene TRBV5-1, with TRBD1 matching 12 bases. The CDR3 is made up of 16 amino acids. The junction had 9 bases not matched to a gene; V was cut back by 5 bases and J by 7 bases. Germline CDR1 SGHRS, CDR2 YFSETQ. CDR3 nucleotide sequence: TGCGCCAGCAGTTCCGGGACAGGGGGCTCTGGTGAAAAACTGTTTTTT. It encodes CASSSGTGGSGEKLFF.